One and the same sample provided the 5 T cell receptor beta chains below, sequenced in a study of blood T cell repertoires in COVID-19. Assay used: immunoSEQ multiplex PCR; TCRdb lists only in-frame clones, some missing. This table holds 200,000 to 250,000 clones, just under 90% found once. Sequencing was carried out using PBMCs or T cells enriched from blood (not recorded which). The receptors derive from a man aged 45 to 65 who had been exposed to COVID-19.

This chain joins TRBV14 and TRBJ2-1; tentative D call: TRBD2 (5 bases). Trimming shortened V by 4 bases and J by 3 bases, and 10 bases separated the two germline ends. Germline CDR1 reads SGHDN; CDR2 reads FVKESK. The CDR3 consists of 14 residues. CDR3 DNA sequence: TGTGCCAGCAGCCGCTCCAGCGGCTACAATGAGCAGTTCTTC. Translation gives CASSRSSGYNEQFF.

This clone was observed a single time. This sequence joins TRBV5-6 and TRBJ1-5; unclear D gene. The V end lost 3 bases, the J end lost 0 bases, and 19 bases lay between the germline ends. CDR3 length: 18 amino acids. The germline CDR1 and CDR2 sequences are SGHDT and YYEEEE. Here the CDR3 reads CASSSTGSMSNSNQPQHF. The CDR3 nucleotides are TGTGCCAGCAGCTCCACCGGGTCGATGTCTAATAGCAATCAGCCCCAGCATTTT.

The rearrangement joins TRBV5-1 to TRBJ1-2; D unclear. Per germline, CDR1 SGHRS and CDR2 YFSETQ. Trimming removed 4 bases at V and 5 bases at J, with 15 bases between. The CDR3 extends over 14 amino acids. The CDR3 region is CASSPHGPGYGYTF. CDR3 nucleotides: TGCGCCAGCAGCCCCCACGGACCGGGGTATGGCTACACCTTC.

With regard to this clone: The sample has other DNA sequences that encode this CDR3 too. V usage is TRBV13 and J usage is TRBJ1-1; the D is unclear. This CDR3 is built from 14 residues. Germline loops: CDR1 PRHDT, CDR2 FYEKMQ (reference sequence). The V and J ends lost 0 bases and 1 base respectively, with 6 bases between them. The CDR3 DNA reads as TGTGCCAGCAGCTTAGGGCGGGGGAACACTGAAGCTTTCTTT. Its protein product is CASSLGRGNTEAFF.

This clone was detected once. The genes are TRBV19 and TRBJ1-2, with 7 bases fitting TRBD1. Trimming took 4 bases from V and 7 from J; bases not matched to a gene: 15. CDR1 is LNHDA and CDR2 is SQIVND in the germline V gene (reference sequence). There are 16 residues in the CDR3. The CDR3 coding sequence is TGTGCCAGTAGTACCCGACGGACAGGTTGGTTCGTTGGCTACACCTTC. Its protein product is CASSTRRTGWFVGYTF.